This T cell receptor beta chain comes out of a study of blood T cell repertoires in COVID-19. J gave up 5 bases and V 2 bases, and 2 bases lay outside the gene matches. The germline gives CDR1 SGHRS, CDR2 YFSETQ. The CDR3 consists of 13 residues. In the source study's methods: Reference gene primer amplification yielded estimated nucleated cell counts. Libraries were prepared by immunoSEQ multiplex PCR; TCRdb keeps only in-frame clonotypes and omits some of them. The DNA was the basis for D and trimming; V, J and clone size are from that table. The sample has 200,000 to 300,000 clones, 70% to 90% seen once; the top ten hold roughly 3.6%.

The sequence came from a woman in her 40s with acute or convalescent COVID-19. Material: peripheral blood. The rearrangement uses TRBV5-1 and TRBJ1-1, with 8 bases matching TRBD1. The CDR3 sequence: CASSFRTGTEAFF. In DNA form, the CDR3 reads TGCGCCAGCAGCTTTCGGACAGGGACTGAAGCTTTCTTT.